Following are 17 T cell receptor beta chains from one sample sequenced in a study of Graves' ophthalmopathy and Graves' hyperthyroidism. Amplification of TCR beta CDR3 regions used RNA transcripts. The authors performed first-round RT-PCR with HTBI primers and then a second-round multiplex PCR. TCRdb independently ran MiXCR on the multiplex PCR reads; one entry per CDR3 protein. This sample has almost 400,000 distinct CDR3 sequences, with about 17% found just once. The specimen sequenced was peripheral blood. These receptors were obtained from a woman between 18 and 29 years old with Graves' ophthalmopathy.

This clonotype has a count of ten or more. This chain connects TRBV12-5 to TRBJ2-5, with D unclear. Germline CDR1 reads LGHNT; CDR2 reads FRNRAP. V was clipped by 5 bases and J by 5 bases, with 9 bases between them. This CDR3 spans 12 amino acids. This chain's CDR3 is CASGANWETQYF. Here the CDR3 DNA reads TGTGCTAGTGGTGCAAACTGGGAGACCCAGTACTTC.

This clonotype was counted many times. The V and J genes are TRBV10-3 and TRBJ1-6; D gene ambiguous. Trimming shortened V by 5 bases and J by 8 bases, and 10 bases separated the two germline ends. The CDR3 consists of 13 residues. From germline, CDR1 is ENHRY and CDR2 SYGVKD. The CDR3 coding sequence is TGTGCCATCAGTACGGTCGCTTATTCACCCCTCCACTTT. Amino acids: CAISTVAYSPLHF.

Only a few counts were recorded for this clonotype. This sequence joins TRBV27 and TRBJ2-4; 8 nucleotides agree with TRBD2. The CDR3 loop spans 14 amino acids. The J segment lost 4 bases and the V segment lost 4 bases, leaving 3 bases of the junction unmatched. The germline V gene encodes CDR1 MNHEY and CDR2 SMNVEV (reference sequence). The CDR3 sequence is CASSSGGGKNIQYF. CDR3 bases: TGTGCCAGCAGTTCGGGGGGGGGGAAAAACATTCAGTACTTC.

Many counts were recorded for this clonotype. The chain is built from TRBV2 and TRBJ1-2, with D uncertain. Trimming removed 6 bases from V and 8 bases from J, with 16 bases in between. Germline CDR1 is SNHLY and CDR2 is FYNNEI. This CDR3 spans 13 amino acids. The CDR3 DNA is TGTGCCAGCAGCGAACGGGTTTTGGAGGGCTACACCTTC. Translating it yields CASSERVLEGYTF.

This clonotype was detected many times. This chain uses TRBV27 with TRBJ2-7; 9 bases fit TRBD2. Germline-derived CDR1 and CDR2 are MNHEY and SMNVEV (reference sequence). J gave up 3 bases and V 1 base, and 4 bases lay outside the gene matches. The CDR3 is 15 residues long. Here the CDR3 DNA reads TGTGCCAGCAGTTTATTTCTAGCGGGGAACTACGAGCAGTACTTC. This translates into CASSLFLAGNYEQYF.

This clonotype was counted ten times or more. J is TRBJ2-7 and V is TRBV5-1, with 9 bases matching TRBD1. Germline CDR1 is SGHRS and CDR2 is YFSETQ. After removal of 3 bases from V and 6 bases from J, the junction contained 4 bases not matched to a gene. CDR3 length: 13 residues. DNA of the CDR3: TGCGCCAGCAGCTGGGGACAGGGTGCCGAGCAGTACTTC. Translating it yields CASSWGQGAEQYF. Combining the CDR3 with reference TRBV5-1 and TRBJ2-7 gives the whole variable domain KAGVTQTPRYLIKTRGQQVTLSCSPISGHRSVSWYQQTPGQGLQFLFEYFSETQRNKGNFPGRFSGRQFSNSRSEMNVSTLELGDSALYLCASSWGQGAEQYFGPGTRLTVT.

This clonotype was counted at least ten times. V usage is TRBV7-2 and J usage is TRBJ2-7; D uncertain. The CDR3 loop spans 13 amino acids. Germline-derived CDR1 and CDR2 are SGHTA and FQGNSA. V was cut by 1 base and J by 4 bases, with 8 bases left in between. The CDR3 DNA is TGTGCCAGCAGCTTAGTTGGGGTGTACGAGCAGTACTTC. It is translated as CASSLVGVYEQYF.

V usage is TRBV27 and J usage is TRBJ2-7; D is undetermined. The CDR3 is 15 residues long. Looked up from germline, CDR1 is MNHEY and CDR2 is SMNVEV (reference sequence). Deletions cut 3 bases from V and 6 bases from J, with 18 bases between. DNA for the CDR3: TGTGCCAGCAGTTTGGCCACACCGGCTCTAGGCGAGCAGTACTTC. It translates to CASSLATPALGEQYF.

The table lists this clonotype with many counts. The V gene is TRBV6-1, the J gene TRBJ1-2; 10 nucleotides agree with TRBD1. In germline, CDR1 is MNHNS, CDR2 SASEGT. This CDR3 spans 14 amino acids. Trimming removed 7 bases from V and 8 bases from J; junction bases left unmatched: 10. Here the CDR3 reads CASTGLRTGGGYTF. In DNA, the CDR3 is TGTGCCAGCACTGGCTTGAGGACAGGGGGAGGCTACACCTTC.

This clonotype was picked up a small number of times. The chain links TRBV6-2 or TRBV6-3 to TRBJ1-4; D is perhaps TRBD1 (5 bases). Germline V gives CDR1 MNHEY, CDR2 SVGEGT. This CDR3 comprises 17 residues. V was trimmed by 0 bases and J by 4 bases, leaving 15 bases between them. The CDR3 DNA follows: TGTGCCAGCAGTTACTCGAAACGGGGCGTGTATAATGAAAAACTGTTTTTT. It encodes CASSYSKRGVYNEKLFF.

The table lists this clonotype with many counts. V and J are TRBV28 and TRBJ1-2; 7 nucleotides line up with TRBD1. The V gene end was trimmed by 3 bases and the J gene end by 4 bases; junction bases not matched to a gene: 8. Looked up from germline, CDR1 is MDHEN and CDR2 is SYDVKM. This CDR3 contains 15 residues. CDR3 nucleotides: TGTGCCAGCAGTTTCCCCGTGGGACAGCTCTATGGCTACACCTTC. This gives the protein CASSFPVGQLYGYTF.

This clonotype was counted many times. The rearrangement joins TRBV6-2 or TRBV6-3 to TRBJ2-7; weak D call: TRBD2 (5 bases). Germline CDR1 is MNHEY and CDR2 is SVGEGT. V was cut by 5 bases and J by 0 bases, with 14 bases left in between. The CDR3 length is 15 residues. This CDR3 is CASSRGLTGSYEQYF. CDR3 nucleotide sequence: TGTGCCAGCAGTCGCGGACTTACCGGCTCCTACGAGCAGTACTTC.

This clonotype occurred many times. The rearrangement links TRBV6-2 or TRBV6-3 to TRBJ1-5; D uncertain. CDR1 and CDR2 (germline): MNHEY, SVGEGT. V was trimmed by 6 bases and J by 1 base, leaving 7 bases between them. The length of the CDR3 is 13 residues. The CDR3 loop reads CASRSGSNQPQHF. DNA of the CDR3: TGTGCCAGCAGGTCAGGCAGCAATCAGCCCCAGCATTTT.

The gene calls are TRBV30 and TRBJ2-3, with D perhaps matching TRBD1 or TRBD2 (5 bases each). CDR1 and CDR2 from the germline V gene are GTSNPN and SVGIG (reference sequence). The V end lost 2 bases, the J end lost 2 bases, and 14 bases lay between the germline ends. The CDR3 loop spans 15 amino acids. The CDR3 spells CAWSHKWGITDTQYF. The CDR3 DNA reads TGTGCCTGGAGTCACAAGTGGGGGATCACAGATACGCAGTATTTT.

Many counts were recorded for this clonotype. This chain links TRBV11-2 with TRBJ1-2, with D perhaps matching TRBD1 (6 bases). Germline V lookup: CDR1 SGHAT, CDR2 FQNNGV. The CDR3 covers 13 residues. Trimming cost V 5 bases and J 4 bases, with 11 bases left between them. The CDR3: CASSNRGAYGYTF. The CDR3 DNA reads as TGTGCCAGCAGCAATAGGGGGGCCTATGGCTACACCTTC.

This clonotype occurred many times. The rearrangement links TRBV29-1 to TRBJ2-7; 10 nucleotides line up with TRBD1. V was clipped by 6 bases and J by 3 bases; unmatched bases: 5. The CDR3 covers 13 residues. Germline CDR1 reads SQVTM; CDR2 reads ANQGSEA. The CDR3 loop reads CSVPGQGIYEQYF. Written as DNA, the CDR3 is TGCAGCGTCCCGGGACAGGGGATCTACGAGCAGTACTTC.

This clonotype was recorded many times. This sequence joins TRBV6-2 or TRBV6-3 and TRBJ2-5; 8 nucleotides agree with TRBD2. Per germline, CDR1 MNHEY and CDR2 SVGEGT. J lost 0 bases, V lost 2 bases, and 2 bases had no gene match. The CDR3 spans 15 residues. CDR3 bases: TGTGCCAGCAGTTACAGCGGGGGCTACCAAGAGACCCAGTACTTC. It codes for CASSYSGGYQETQYF.